What follows are 2 T cell receptor beta chains derived from one specimen sequenced in a study of T cell repertoires in cytomegalovirus infection. TCRdb reprocessed the reads with MiXCR, giving one entry per CDR3 protein. In the table there are 500,000 or so distinct CDR3 sequences, more than 15% of which are singletons. The sequencing sample was made of CD8+ T cells from PBMCs. The source of these receptors is a human donor in good health (CMV status not recorded). Some clones in this sample may be carry-over from other donors' samples.

This clonotype was picked up many times. The chain combines TRBV3-1 with TRBJ2-1; 8 bases agree with TRBD1. V lost 6 bases, J lost 2 bases, and 9 bases stayed unmatched. In germline, CDR1 is LGHDT, CDR2 YNNKEL (reference sequence). The length of the CDR3 is 16 residues. As DNA, the CDR3 is TGTGCCAGCAGTAGGGGGACAGGAGGACCCTACAATGAGCAGTTCTTC. It yields the protein CASSRGTGGPYNEQFF.

The chain links TRBV6-5 to TRBJ2-1; 13 nucleotides agree with TRBD2. This CDR3 is 17 amino acids long. CDR1 is MNHEY, CDR2 SVGAGI, per germline. Trimming removed 5 bases from V and 4 bases from J; junction bases left unmatched: 8. Here the CDR3 DNA reads TGTGCCAGCAGTGAAGTCGGGACTAGCGGGGAATACAATGAGCAGTTCTTC. Translation: CASSEVGTSGEYNEQFF.